This T cell receptor (beta chain) emerged from a study of CD4 T cells in relation to SARS-CoV-2 and coronaviruses. Concerning this clone itself: Its antigen is as yet unknown.

Generated by immunoSEQ multiplex PCR, the TCRdb table keeps only in-frame clones and is missing some. The sample holds about 36,000 clones, 75% to 85% seen once. CDR3 length: 16 amino acids. Germline lookup yields CDR1 SGDLS and CDR2 YYNGEE. V lost 0 bases and J 7 bases, leaving 17 bases between the germline ends. J is TRBJ2-1 and V is TRBV9; a possible D gene is TRBD2 (6 bases). The clonotype comes from an adult with COVID-19. Specimen: memory CD4+ T cells from PBMCs, cultured in vitro. CDR3 sequence reads: CASSVDSGVTWNEQFF. DNA for the CDR3: TGTGCCAGCAGCGTAGATTCGGGAGTGACTTGGAATGAGCAGTTCTTC.